Listed below are T cell receptor beta chains from one sample, sequenced in a study of cytomegalovirus exposure and HLA in healthy donors. Generated by immunoSEQ multiplex PCR, the TCRdb table keeps only in-frame clones and is missing some. In total, the table holds roughly 55,000 clones. The sample comprised PBMCs. The origin of the receptors is a woman in her 50s in good health and CMV-seropositive. Both conserved end residues are part of each CDR3. D genes are given only for firm matches. The listing skips clone size in some rows; elsewhere it reads once, few, many or a size class.

D	J	size	V	CDR3	DNA
TRBD1	TRBJ2-7	-	TRBV30	CAIYRGRSGEQYF	TGTGCCATATACAGGGGGCGATCCGGGGAGCAGTACTTC
TRBD2	TRBJ2-3	-	TRBV2	CASRRSSGGRPSTDTQYF	TGTGCCAGCAGGCGATCTAGCGGGGGCCGACCTAGCACAGATACGCAGTATTTT
-	TRBJ1-4	-	TRBV6-5	CASSNRASNEKLFF	TGTGCCAGCAGCAACAGGGCTTCTAATGAAAAACTGTTTTTT
-	TRBJ2-2	-	TRBV5-4	CASSRSTRPNTGELFF	TGTGCCAGCAGCCGATCGACTAGACCCAACACCGGGGAGCTGTTTTTT
-	TRBJ2-5	-	TRBV5-1	CASSSRGETQYF	TGCGCCAGCAGTTCTCGGGGAGAGACCCAGTACTTC
TRBD1	TRBJ2-7	-	TRBV7-9	CASSPTGQGMYEQYF	TGTGCCAGCAGCCCCACCGGACAGGGAATGTACGAGCAGTACTTC
TRBD1	TRBJ1-5	-	TRBV30	CAWVGQAGQPQHF	TGTGCCTGGGTGGGACAGGCGGGTCAGCCCCAGCATTTT
-	TRBJ2-7	-	TRBV28	CASTSMTVAYEQYF	TGTGCCAGCACCTCAATGACAGTCGCCTACGAGCAGTACTTC
TRBD1	TRBJ2-7	-	TRBV18	CASSRGTGDEQYF	TGTGCCAGCTCACGGGGGACAGGGGACGAGCAGTACTTC
-	TRBJ1-6	-	TRBV19	CASSTPGKGPNSPLHF	TGTGCCAGTAGTACCCCCGGAAAGGGGCCTAATTCACCCCTCCACTTT
TRBD1	TRBJ1-5	-	TRBV18	CASIQGARGNQPQHF	TGTGCCAGCATCCAGGGGGCGCGGGGCAATCAGCCCCAGCATTTT
TRBD1	TRBJ2-7	-	TRBV7-6	CASSRNTGVSYEQYF	TGTGCCAGCAGCCGAAATACAGGGGTATCCTACGAGCAGTACTTC
TRBD2	TRBJ2-5	-	TRBV11-3	CASSPGLAGDTAWETQYF	TGTGCCAGCAGCCCCGGACTAGCGGGAGACACTGCTTGGGAGACCCAGTACTTC
TRBD1	TRBJ1-3	-	TRBV6-5	CASSRGQSSGNTIYF	TGTGCCAGCAGCCGGGGACAGTCCTCTGGAAACACCATATATTTT
-	TRBJ1-3	-	TRBV30	CAWSVGNTGNTIYF	TGTGCCTGGAGTGTTGGGAATACAGGAAATACCATATATTTT
TRBD2	TRBJ2-1	-	TRBV5-1	CASSSIAGGKDNEQFF	TGCGCCAGCAGCTCTATAGCGGGAGGGAAGGACAATGAGCAGTTCTTC
TRBD2	TRBJ2-7	-	TRBV7-2	CASSLSGGPSYEQYF	TGTGCCAGCAGCCTAAGCGGGGGTCCCTCCTACGAGCAGTACTTC
-	TRBJ2-7	-	TRBV11-2	CASSLVDRSYEQYF	TGTGCCAGCAGCTTAGTGGACAGATCCTACGAGCAGTACTTC
TRBD1	TRBJ1-5	-	TRBV18	CASQTGSNGPQHF	TGTGCCAGCCAGACAGGGTCGAATGGGCCCCAGCATTTT
-	TRBJ1-1	-	TRBV6-5	CASRDTNGPEAFF	TGTGCCAGCAGGGACACCAACGGCCCTGAAGCTTTCTTT
TRBD1	TRBJ2-7	-	TRBV30	CAWSPWTGGYEQYF	TGTGCCTGGAGTCCCTGGACAGGGGGATACGAGCAGTACTTC
-	TRBJ2-5	medium-sized	TRBV30	CAWGPEETQYF	TGTGCCTGGGGTCCGGAGGAGACCCAGTACTTC
-	TRBJ2-4	-	TRBV4-1	CASSRGFDSLAKNIQYF	TGCGCCAGCAGCCGAGGCTTCGACAGCCTAGCCAAAAACATTCAGTACTTC
TRBD2	TRBJ2-3	-	TRBV30	CAWRLAGVRDTQYF	TGTGCCTGGAGACTAGCGGGGGTCCGGGATACGCAGTATTTT
TRBD1	TRBJ1-1	-	TRBV28	CASRSGTGRTEAFF	TGTGCCAGCAGATCCGGGACAGGGAGGACTGAAGCTTTCTTT
-	TRBJ2-7	-	TRBV6-1	CASTAEAVAYEQYF	TGTGCCAGCACGGCGGAGGCGGTAGCCTACGAGCAGTACTTC
-	TRBJ1-6	-	TRBV7-2	CASSFFGLNNSPLHF	TGTGCCAGCAGCTTCTTTGGGCTCAATAATTCACCCCTCCACTTT
TRBD1	TRBJ1-5	-	TRBV19	CASTMLQGLQPQHF	TGTGCCAGTACCATGTTACAGGGGCTACAGCCCCAGCATTTT
TRBD2	TRBJ2-1	-	TRBV9	CASSASSGSAYNEQFF	TGTGCCAGCAGCGCATCTAGCGGGAGCGCGTACAATGAGCAGTTCTTC
-	TRBJ1-6	-	TRBV18	CASSPPGREENSPLHF	TGTGCCAGCTCACCACCCGGGCGGGAAGAAAATTCACCCCTCCACTTT
-	TRBJ2-1	-	TRBV20-1	CSAATRAEQFF	TGCAGTGCTGCCACTAGAGCTGAGCAGTTCTTC
-	TRBJ2-3	-	TRBV18	CASSQSTDTQYF	TGTGCCAGCTCTCAAAGCACAGATACGCAGTATTTT
TRBD1	TRBJ1-3	-	TRBV7-9	CASSLRDREHGNTIYF	TGTGCCAGCAGCTTGCGGGACAGAGAGCATGGAAACACCATATATTTT
-	TRBJ1-4	-	TRBV5-1	CASSLGQIATNEKLFF	TGCGCCAGCAGCTTGGGACAGATTGCAACTAATGAAAAACTGTTTTTT
-	TRBJ1-1	-	TRBV11-2	CASSLVLGARTEAFF	TGTGCCAGCAGCTTAGTGTTAGGGGCGAGAACTGAAGCTTTCTTT
-	TRBJ1-2	-	TRBV18	CASSPEGANYGYTF	TGTGCCAGCTCACCCGAAGGGGCTAACTATGGCTACACCTTC
-	TRBJ1-6	-	TRBV6-5	CASSYSQRGNSPLHF	TGTGCCAGCAGTTACTCGCAAAGGGGGAACTCACCCCTCCACTTT
TRBD1	TRBJ2-1	-	TRBV6-6	CASYPGGQVGEQFF	TGTGCCAGTTATCCAGGGGGCCAGGTCGGTGAGCAGTTCTTC
-	TRBJ1-1	-	TRBV27	CASGGRSSRDTEAFF	TGTGCCAGCGGAGGGAGGAGTTCCCGGGACACTGAAGCTTTCTTT